Sequencing of this T cell receptor (beta chain) was carried out in a study of T cell repertoires in cytomegalovirus infection. About the study: CMV infection and matching HLA type were both indicated by public TCR beta signatures.

V lost 3 bases and J 1 base, leaving 21 bases between the germline ends. Germline V lookup: CDR1 SGHAT, CDR2 FQNNGV. The CDR3 loop spans 18 amino acids. TCRdb passed the reads through MiXCR, listing each CDR3 protein once. The repertoire holds hundreds of thousands of distinct CDR3 sequences, with about 33% as singletons. The table lists this clonotype with a few counts. The antigen remains undetermined. General study points: Dominating the ex vivo response were HLA-C-restricted CMV-specific TCR beta clonotypes.

This specimen consisted of cultured CD8+ T cells from PBMCs, obtained from culture after CMV antigen stimulation. This sequence joins TRBV11-2 and TRBJ2-5; D call uncertain. The TCR originated in a human donor in good health (CMV status not recorded). Some clones in this sample may be carry-over from other donors' samples. CDR3 amino acids: CASSFGRIDLKPQETQYF. CDR3 DNA sequence: TGTGCCAGCAGCTTCGGTAGAATCGATTTAAAACCCCAAGAGACCCAGTACTTC.